This passage covers 2 T cell receptor beta chains from one sample sequenced in a study of T cells in Graves' hyperthyroidism and ophthalmopathy. Amplified TCR beta CDR3 regions derived from RNA transcripts. First-round RT-PCR targeting the TCR CDR3 was performed with the HTBI primer set. TCRdb called the multiplex PCR reads again in MiXCR, with one record for every CDR3 protein. The sample contains about 330,000 distinct CDR3 sequences, about an eighth of which appear only once. The specimen sequenced was blood. The receptors derive from a woman aged 40-49 years with Graves' ophthalmopathy.

The table lists this clonotype with a few counts. Relative to the germline gene, one junction end is altered; a read error may explain this. The genes are TRBV2 and TRBJ1-4; D is perhaps TRBD1 (5 bases). Germline CDR1 SNHLY, CDR2 FYNNEI. There are 13 residues in the CDR3. In DNA form, the CDR3 reads TGTGTCAGCAGTGGGGGGACCCCAGGAGAACTGTTTTTT. As protein: CVSSGGTPGELFF.

This clonotype was observed a few times. The gene calls are TRBV5-8 and TRBJ1-1, with D uncertain. Germline CDR1 reads SGHTS; CDR2 reads YDEGEE. The V gene lost 4 bases and the J gene lost 3 bases, with 19 bases spanning the gap. The CDR3 has 16 residues. The CDR3 nucleotides are TGTGCCAGCAGCCCCTACGTCGGCATGGGGTACACTGAAGCTTTCTTT. It codes for CASSPYVGMGYTEAFF.